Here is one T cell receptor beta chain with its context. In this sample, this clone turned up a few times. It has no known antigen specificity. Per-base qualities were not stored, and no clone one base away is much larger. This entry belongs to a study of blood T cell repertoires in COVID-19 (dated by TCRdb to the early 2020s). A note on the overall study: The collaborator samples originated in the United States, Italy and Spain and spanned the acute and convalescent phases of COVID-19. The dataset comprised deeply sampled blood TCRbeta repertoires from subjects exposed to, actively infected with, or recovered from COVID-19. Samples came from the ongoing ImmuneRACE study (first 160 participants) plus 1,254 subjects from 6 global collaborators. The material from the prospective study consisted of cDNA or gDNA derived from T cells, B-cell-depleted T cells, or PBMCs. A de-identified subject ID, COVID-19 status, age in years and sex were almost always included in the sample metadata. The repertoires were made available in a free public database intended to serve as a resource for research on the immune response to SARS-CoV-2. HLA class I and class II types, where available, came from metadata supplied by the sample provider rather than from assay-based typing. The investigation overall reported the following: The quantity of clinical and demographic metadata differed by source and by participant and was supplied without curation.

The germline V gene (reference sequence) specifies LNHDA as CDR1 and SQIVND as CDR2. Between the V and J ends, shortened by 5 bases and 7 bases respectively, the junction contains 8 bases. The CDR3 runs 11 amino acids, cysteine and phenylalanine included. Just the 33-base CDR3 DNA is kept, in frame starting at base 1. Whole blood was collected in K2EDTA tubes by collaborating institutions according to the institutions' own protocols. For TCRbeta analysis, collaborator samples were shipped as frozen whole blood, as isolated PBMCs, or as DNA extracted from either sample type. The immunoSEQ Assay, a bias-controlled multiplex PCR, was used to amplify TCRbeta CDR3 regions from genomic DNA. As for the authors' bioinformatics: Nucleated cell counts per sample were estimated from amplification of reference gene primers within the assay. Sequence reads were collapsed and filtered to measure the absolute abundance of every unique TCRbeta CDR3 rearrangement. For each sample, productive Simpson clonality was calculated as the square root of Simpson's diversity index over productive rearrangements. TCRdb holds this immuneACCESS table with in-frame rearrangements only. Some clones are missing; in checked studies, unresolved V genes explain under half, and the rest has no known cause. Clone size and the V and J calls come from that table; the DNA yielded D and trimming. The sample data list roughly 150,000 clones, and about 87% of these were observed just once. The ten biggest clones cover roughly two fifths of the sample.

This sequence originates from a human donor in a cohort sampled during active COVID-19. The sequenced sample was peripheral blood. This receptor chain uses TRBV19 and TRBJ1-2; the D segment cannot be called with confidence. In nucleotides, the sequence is TGTGCCAGTAGTCGGCGGGGTGGCTACACCTTC. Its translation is CASSRRGGYTF.